This record concerns one T cell receptor (beta chain) sequence. The antigen remains unidentified. The data stem from a study of shared clonotypes between healthy human individuals. The CDR3 has 14 amino acids. Germline CDR1 is LGHNA and CDR2 is YNFKEQ. Trimming removed 3 bases at V and 1 base at J, with 9 bases between. General study findings and limits: Depth was large, yet rarefaction showed that sorted-subset sequencing was incomplete. Non-shared clonotypes had lower generation probabilities than clonotypes shared by all four sorted-subset donors.

Naive CD8 isolation took CD45RO-negative cells positively selected for CCR7 and excluded terminally differentiated effector memory CD45RA+ cells. Assay: immunoSEQ multiplex PCR; the TCRdb copy retains only in-frame clones and omits some. This sample has 2 million or so clones, with about 95% found just once. Sequencing was carried out using naive CD8+ T cells sorted from blood. V is TRBV4-2 and J is TRBJ2-5; either TRBD1 or TRBD2 may supply D (5 bases each). The sequence was obtained from a man aged 18 to 29 in good health. The CDR3 region is CASSQGTSQETQYF. For the CDR3, the DNA is TGTGCCAGCAGCCAGGGGACGAGCCAAGAGACCCAGTACTTC.